This TCR beta chain stems from a study of persistence of HIV-infected CD4 T cells. The wider study: Antigen stimulation activated a lower proportion of cells, more of them memory, than anti-CD3/anti-CD28 stimulation.

The libraries were made with immunoSEQ version 4 in survey mode. The data were produced by immunoSEQ multiplex PCR, yet TCRdb's version contains in-frame clones alone and is incomplete. The sample holds roughly 48,000 clones, about 87% seen once. The length of the CDR3 is 15 residues. Germline V lookup: CDR1 SGHRS, CDR2 YFSETQ. V was pared by 4 bases and J by 0 bases, with 13 bases between. This nonspecific control used anti-CD3/anti-CD28 bead stimulation of CD4+ T cells. CD4+ T cells upregulating both CD40 ligand and CD69 were sorted as responding cells. Regarding the study as a whole: TCR analyses could not target the rare provirus-carrying CMV-responding cells.

Concerning this clone itself: As yet, its antigen is unknown.

This clonotype originated in an adult woman with HIV who was CMV-seropositive. This specimen consisted of CD4+ T cells sorted from PBMCs after 18-hour stimulation, obtained from a patient who received antiretroviral therapy. This chain uses TRBV5-1 with TRBJ1-1; possibly TRBD1 for D (5 bases). In DNA, the CDR3 is TGCGCCAGCAGCACCCCGGGACGCTTGAACACTGAAGCTTTCTTT. Encoded protein: CASSTPGRLNTEAFF.